These 30 T cell receptor beta chains were all obtained from the same sample, sequenced in a study of shared clonotypes between healthy human individuals. The method was immunoSEQ multiplex PCR; TCRdb's version includes in-frame clones alone and lacks a portion of them. The sample contains some 2.1 million clones, 90% to 95% of which appear only once. Sequencing was performed on naive CD4+ T cells sorted from blood. Noted subset: CD45RA+ positively selected. These receptors were collected from a man in his late teens or twenties in good health.

This chain links TRBV10-2 with TRBJ1-1; D not resolved. This CDR3 has 15 residues. V gave up 2 bases and J gave up 0 bases, with 10 bases separating them. From germline, CDR1 is WSHSY and CDR2 SAAADI. The CDR3 DNA follows: TGCGCCAGCAGTGAGAGAGTGCTGTTGAACACTGAAGCTTTCTTT. It translates to CASSERVLLNTEAFF.

The V gene is TRBV7-2, the J gene TRBJ2-7; a possible D gene is TRBD1 (5 bases). Germline-derived CDR1 and CDR2 are SGHTA and FQGNSA. V lost 0 bases and J 2 bases, leaving 11 bases between the germline ends. The CDR3 has 15 amino acids. CDR3 amino acids: CASSLASTATYEQYF. The CDR3 DNA follows: TGTGCCAGCAGCTTAGCGTCGACAGCGACCTACGAGCAGTACTTC.

The gene calls are TRBV19 and TRBJ1-6; no definite D call. Per germline, CDR1 LNHDA and CDR2 SQIVND (reference sequence). This CDR3 is 12 amino acids long. The V end was cut by 7 bases, the J end by 8 bases, with 9 bases between. CDR3 protein: CASNFGDSPLHF. The CDR3 DNA follows: TGTGCCAGTAATTTTGGGGATTCACCCCTCCACTTT. The variable domain in full, with the rest retrieved from reference TRBV19 and TRBJ1-6, is DGGITQSPKYLFRKEGQNVTLSCEQNLNHDAMYWYRQDPGQGLRLIYYSQIVNDFQKGDIAEGYSVSREKKESFPLTVTSAQKNPTAFYLCASNFGDSPLHFGNGTRLTVT.

Many counts were recorded for this clone. The J gene is TRBJ2-5, the V gene TRBV30; D is uncertain. The CDR3 runs 12 residues. Per germline, CDR1 GTSNPN and CDR2 SVGIG (reference sequence). With 2 bases removed from V and 6 bases from J, the gap between germline ends came to 10 bases. CDR3 amino acids: CAWSTASKTQYF. As DNA, the CDR3 is TGTGCCTGGAGTACCGCCTCGAAGACCCAGTACTTC.

The chain employs TRBV6-1 and TRBJ1-1; D is unresolved. Trimming left V 5 bases short and J 0 bases short, with 7 bases between. Germline V gives CDR1 MNHNS, CDR2 SASEGT. This CDR3 spans 13 amino acids. CDR3 protein: CASSRLMNTEAFF. The CDR3 nucleotides read TGTGCCAGCAGTCGCCTCATGAACACTGAAGCTTTCTTT.

V and J are TRBV15 and TRBJ2-1; D uncertain. Germline CDR1 and CDR2: LNHNV and YYDKDF (reference sequence). V lost 0 bases and J lost 4, with 7 bases in between. CDR3 length: 14 amino acids. The CDR3 is CATSRDQVYNEQFF. CDR3 nucleotide sequence: TGTGCCACCAGCAGAGATCAAGTATACAATGAGCAGTTCTTC.

The chain recombines TRBV12-5 with TRBJ1-2; the match to TRBD1 covers 9 bases. Germline V lookup: CDR1 LGHNT, CDR2 FRNRAP. This CDR3 comprises 20 residues. V lost 6 bases, J lost 0 bases, and 20 bases stayed unmatched. The CDR3 spells CASGRGQGTPVLGANYGYTF. Written as DNA, the CDR3 is TGTGCTAGTGGCCGGGGACAGGGAACCCCTGTCTTGGGGGCTAACTATGGCTACACCTTC.

Details on this clone: This CDR3 is also generated by other DNA sequences in the sample. The rearrangement joins TRBV19 to TRBJ1-1; 8 nucleotides align to TRBD1. This CDR3 is 13 amino acids long. Trimming removed 6 bases from V and 5 bases from J; junction bases left unmatched: 5. The germline CDR1 and CDR2 sequences are LNHDA and SQIVND (reference sequence). CDR3 loop: CASSVQGGTEAFF. The CDR3, as DNA: TGTGCCAGTAGCGTACAGGGGGGTACTGAAGCTTTCTTT.

On this clone itself: In the same sample, other DNA sequences code for this CDR3. The genes are TRBV6-1 and TRBJ2-3; the D is unclear. Per the germline V gene, CDR1 is MNHNS and CDR2 is SASEGT. V lost 6 bases, J lost 4 bases, and 8 bases lay in between. CDR3 length: 12 residues. The CDR3 is CASRAQSDTQYF. The CDR3 DNA reads TGTGCCAGCAGAGCACAGTCAGATACGCAGTATTTT.

This chain links TRBV10-3 with TRBJ2-5; 10 nucleotides agree with TRBD2. Germline assignment: CDR1 ENHRY and CDR2 SYGVKD. The CDR3 is 16 amino acids. V was pared by 8 bases and J by 5 bases, with 14 bases of the junction left unmatched. CDR3 DNA sequence: TGTGCCATCGCTCCTAGCGGGAGTTCTTCTTCGGAGACCCAGTACTTC. Its translation is CAIAPSGSSSSETQYF.

V usage is TRBV4-3 and J usage is TRBJ2-1; 8 bases agree with TRBD2. Trimming took 4 bases from V and 8 from J; bases not matched to a gene: 7. Germline V gene sequence: CDR1 LGHNA, CDR2 YSLEER. The CDR3 has 14 residues. The CDR3 coding sequence is TGCGCCAGCAGCCTCCTTAGCGGGAACGATGAGCAGTTCTTC. Amino acids: CASSLLSGNDEQFF.

The V and J genes are TRBV29-1 and TRBJ1-1, with 8 bases aligning to TRBD1. V trimming: 7 bases; J trimming: 12 bases; junction bases outside the gene matches: 7. Germline loops: CDR1 SQVTM, CDR2 ANQGSEA. The CDR3 covers 10 residues. The CDR3 region is CSGGQGSTFF. The CDR3 DNA is TGCAGCGGCGGACAGGGATCAACTTTCTTT. The whole variable domain, filled in from reference TRBV29-1 and TRBJ1-1, reads SAVISQKPSRDICQRGTSLTIQCQVDSQVTMMFWYRQQPGQSLTLIATANQGSEATYESGFVIDKFPISRPNLTFSTLTVSNMSPEDSSIYLCSGGQGSTFFGQGTRLTVV.

As to this clone: Other DNA sequences within the sample encode an identical CDR3. The chain recombines TRBV7-3 with TRBJ1-1; D is undetermined. The CDR3 length is 14 residues. Looked up from germline, CDR1 is SGHTA and CDR2 is FQGTGA. With 1 base removed from V and 1 base from J, the gap between germline ends came to 7 bases. The CDR3 protein is CASSLNPGNTEAFF. The DNA of the CDR3 is TGTGCCAGCAGCTTAAATCCGGGGAACACTGAAGCTTTCTTT.

Points on this clone: The identical CDR3 is also encoded by other nucleotide sequences in the sample. The V and J genes are TRBV2 and TRBJ2-2, with D possibly being TRBD1 or TRBD2 (5 bases each). This CDR3 has 15 residues. The germline V and J ends were trimmed by 6 bases and 0 bases, with 11 bases remaining between them. Looked up from germline, CDR1 is SNHLY and CDR2 is FYNNEI. CDR3 in amino acids: CASRTGTANTGELFF. The CDR3 nucleotides read TGTGCCAGCAGGACCGGGACGGCGAACACCGGGGAGCTGTTTTTT.

This clone showed up just once. The chain employs TRBV12-2 and TRBJ1-2. TRBV12-2 constitutes a pseudogene. The CDR3 covers 12 residues. The CDR3 DNA follows: TGTGCAAGTCGCTTTCGGGTGGCCGGCTACACCTTC. Its translation: CASRFRVAGYTF.

A word on this clone: The same CDR3 can be traced to other DNA sequences in this sample. The chain is built from TRBV9 and TRBJ1-5; possibly TRBD1 for D (6 bases). Germline CDR1 reads SGDLS; CDR2 reads YYNGEE. V lost 0 bases to trimming and J lost 4 bases, with 8 bases between them. The CDR3 consists of 14 residues. This CDR3 is CASSVGTANQPQHF. The CDR3 coding sequence is TGTGCCAGCAGCGTAGGGACAGCTAATCAGCCCCAGCATTTT.

V gene TRBV7-9 combines with J gene TRBJ2-1, with D maybe TRBD1 (5 bases). Trimming took 8 bases from V and 4 from J, leaving 21 bases between them. CDR3 length equals 16 residues. Germline CDR1 SEHNR, CDR2 FQNEAQ (reference sequence). As DNA, the CDR3 is TGTGCCAGCGTTCTAGGGGAACGACGAGGATACAATGAGCAGTTCTTC. Translation gives CASVLGERRGYNEQFF.

This clone was recorded once. The CDR3, as DNA: TGTGCCAGCAGCCCAGGCGGGATATGGGATGAAAAACTGTTTTTT. Its translation is CASSPGGIWDEKLFF. This chain links TRBV7-9 with TRBJ1-4; no clear D gene. The CDR3 covers 15 residues. Germline V gene data show CDR1 as SEHNR and CDR2 as FQNEAQ (reference sequence). Trimming took 5 bases from V and 6 from J, leaving 16 bases between them.

This chain connects TRBV30 to TRBJ2-5; 9 nucleotides line up with TRBD1. V was clipped by 5 bases and J by 2 bases; unmatched bases: 3. Per the germline V gene, CDR1 is GTSNPN and CDR2 is SVGIG (reference sequence). CDR3 length equals 13 residues. The CDR3: CAWSTGGQETQYF. CDR3 bases: TGTGCCTGGTCGACAGGGGGACAAGAGACCCAGTACTTC.

V and J are TRBV27 and TRBJ2-3, with TRBD2 matching over 12 bases. The ends lost 6 bases at V and 8 bases at J; junction bases unmatched: 12. CDR3 length: 16 residues. In germline, CDR1 is MNHEY, CDR2 SMNVEV (reference sequence). The CDR3 DNA sequence: TGTGCCAGCAGAACGGGACTAGCGGGTTCCGTAGCTACGCAGTATTTT. Translated: CASRTGLAGSVATQYF.

A word on this clone: At one boundary the junction diverges from the germline segment, which might be a read error. CDR3 bases: TGTGCCAGCCATACGCTACGGACAGGGTATGACTTC. This codes for CASHTLRTGYDF. The chain is built from TRBV5-6 and TRBJ2-7; 8 bases align to TRBD1. This CDR3 is 12 amino acids long. CDR1 and CDR2 (germline): SGHDT, YYEEEE.

The V and J genes are TRBV7-2 and TRBJ2-1; TRBD1 agrees at 7 bases. With V trimmed by 3 bases and J by 5 bases, 7 bases remained unmatched. Germline CDR1 SGHTA, CDR2 FQGNSA. This CDR3 comprises 15 residues. The CDR3 reads CASSFGQVADNEQFF. DNA for the CDR3: TGTGCCAGCAGCTTCGGACAGGTCGCCGACAATGAGCAGTTCTTC.

The rearrangement links TRBV7-6 to TRBJ1-1; D is undetermined. The CDR3 contains 13 residues. Trimming took 4 bases from V and 1 from J, leaving 7 bases between them. Per the germline V gene, CDR1 is SGHVS and CDR2 is FNYEAQ. The CDR3 DNA follows: TGTGCCAGCAGCTACAACGAGAACACTGAAGCTTTCTTT. Its protein is CASSYNENTEAFF.

CDR3 nucleotide sequence: TGTGCCATCAGGGAGGAAAGGTTGCTGGATAATTCACCCCTCCACTTT. Encoded protein: CAIREERLLDNSPLHF. The V gene is TRBV10-3, the J gene TRBJ1-6; D gene ambiguous. V lost 6 bases and J lost 5, with 17 bases in between. Germline CDR1 is ENHRY and CDR2 is SYGVKD. This CDR3 comprises 16 residues.

In its sample, this clone was seen once. This sequence joins TRBV19 and TRBJ1-1; no firm D call. Trimming cost V 4 bases and J 3 bases, with 18 bases left between them. Germline CDR1 reads LNHDA; CDR2 reads SQIVND (reference sequence). The CDR3 sequence is 16 residues long. DNA of the CDR3: TGTGCCAGTAGTAACCCGAGACGGAATAAGGACACTGAAGCTTTCTTT. It encodes CASSNPRRNKDTEAFF.

The chain links TRBV7-3 to TRBJ1-1, with D hard to call. Germline V gene lookup returns CDR1 SGHTA and CDR2 FQGTGA. The CDR3 consists of 13 residues. V lost 4 bases, J lost 2 bases, and 8 bases lay in between. The CDR3 nucleotides read TGTGCCAGCAGCTCGGAACTCAACACTGAAGCTTTCTTT. Its protein is CASSSELNTEAFF.

V usage is TRBV29-1 and J usage is TRBJ2-3; D unresolved. Germline V gene sequence: CDR1 SQVTM, CDR2 ANQGSEA. Deletions cut 2 bases from V and 6 bases from J, with 6 bases between. CDR3 size: 11 residues. The CDR3 DNA follows: TGCAGCGTTGAATCCGGGGATACGCAGTATTTT. Its translation: CSVESGDTQYF.

The rearrangement joins TRBV27 to TRBJ2-3; maybe TRBD2 (5 bases). The CDR3 covers 15 residues. Trimming removed 8 bases from V and 8 bases from J, with 23 bases in between. Germline CDR1 is MNHEY and CDR2 is SMNVEV (reference sequence). The CDR3 DNA sequence: TGTGCCAGCGGGATCGGCGGGTCCGTCCCCGGTACGCAGTATTTT. Translating it yields CASGIGGSVPGTQYF.

V is TRBV19 and J is TRBJ2-5, with D unclear. The V and J ends lost 3 bases and 5 bases respectively, with 13 bases between them. The CDR3 totals 14 residues. Germline V gene lookup returns CDR1 LNHDA and CDR2 SQIVND (reference sequence). In nucleotides, the CDR3 is TGTGCCAGTAGTATGTCAGAGACGACCGAGACCCAGTACTTC. This gives the protein CASSMSETTETQYF.

The chain links TRBV7-3 to TRBJ1-6, with 7 bases identical to TRBD1. The germline V gene has CDR1 SGHTA and CDR2 FQGTGA. V was clipped by 4 bases and J by 10 bases; unmatched bases: 7. The CDR3 loop spans 14 amino acids. The CDR3 reads CASSSGGIHSPLHF. DNA of the CDR3: TGTGCCAGCAGCTCAGGGGGAATCCACTCACCCCTCCACTTT.